This T cell receptor (beta chain) emerged from a study of cytomegalovirus exposure and HLA in healthy donors. This clone has a single count. Its matching antigen is unknown. The primer mix had 60 Vbeta and 13 Jbeta primers. Per the authors' pipeline: Unique TCR beta chains totaled some 80 million in a later count, with approximately 11 million of them shared. Produced via immunoSEQ multiplex PCR; TCRdb's table is partial and in-frame only. Clone size and V and J calls were adopted from that table, with D and trimming inferred from the DNA. The sample has approximately 280,000 clones, over 85% seen once. Study-level findings and limits: In a later analysis, at a false discovery rate of 0.05, about 17,000 TCR beta sequences matched HLA alleles. It was approximately 150 TCR beta chains that were listed as cytomegalovirus-associated.

This CDR3 has 13 amino acids. CDR1 and CDR2 (germline): LNHDA, SQIVND (reference sequence). V was clipped by 7 bases and J by 8 bases, with 17 bases between them. The TCR was taken from a woman between 18 and 30 years old in good health and CMV-seronegative. Sequencing was performed on PBMCs. The chain couples TRBV19 to TRBJ1-2; no reliable D call. CDR3 region: CASTPDGRSGYTF. The CDR3 DNA reads TGTGCCAGTACCCCCGATGGGCGATCAGGCTACACCTTC.